This entry is about one T cell receptor beta chain. This sample is part of a study of blood T cell repertoires in COVID-19. Study information: COVID-19 samples, acute and convalescent, were from the United States, Italy and Spain. Sample material is recorded as cDNA or gDNA derived from T cells, B-cell-depleted T cells, or PBMCs.

The V and J ends lost 7 bases and 5 bases, in that order; junction bases with no gene match: 6. CDR3 length: 14 residues. Germline-derived CDR1 and CDR2 are SNHLY and FYNNEI. Authors' data handling: Reference gene primers were amplified, and this amplification served to estimate nucleated cell counts. Libraries were prepared by immunoSEQ multiplex PCR; TCRdb keeps only in-frame clonotypes and omits some of them. The DNA was the basis for D and trimming; V, J and clone size are from that table. The sample carries more than 200,000 clones, approximately 80% recorded once. This receptor was identified in a man aged 40-49 years with acute or convalescent COVID-19. The sample comprised peripheral blood. V is TRBV2 and J is TRBJ2-5, with TRBD2 matching 11 bases. The CDR3 region is CASTLAGAVETQYF. In DNA form, the CDR3 reads TGTGCCAGCACACTAGCGGGAGCAGTTGAGACCCAGTACTTC.